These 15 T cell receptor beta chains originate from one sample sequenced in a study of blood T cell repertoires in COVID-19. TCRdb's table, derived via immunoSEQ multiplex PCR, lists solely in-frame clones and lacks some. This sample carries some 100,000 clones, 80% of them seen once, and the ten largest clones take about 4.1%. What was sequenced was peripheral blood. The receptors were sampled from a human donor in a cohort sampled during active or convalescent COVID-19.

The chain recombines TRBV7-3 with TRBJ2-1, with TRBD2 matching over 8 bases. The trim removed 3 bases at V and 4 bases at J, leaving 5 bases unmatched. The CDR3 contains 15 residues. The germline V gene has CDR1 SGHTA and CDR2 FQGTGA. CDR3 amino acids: CASSFQAGAYNEQFF. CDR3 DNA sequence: TGTGCCAGCAGCTTTCAAGCGGGGGCATACAATGAGCAGTTCTTC.

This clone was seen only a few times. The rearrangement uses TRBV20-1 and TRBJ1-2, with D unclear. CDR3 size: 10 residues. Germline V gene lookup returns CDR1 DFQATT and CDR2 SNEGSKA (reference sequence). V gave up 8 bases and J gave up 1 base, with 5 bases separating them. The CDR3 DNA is TGCAGTTCGTTTAACTATGGCTACACCTTC. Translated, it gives CSSFNYGYTF.

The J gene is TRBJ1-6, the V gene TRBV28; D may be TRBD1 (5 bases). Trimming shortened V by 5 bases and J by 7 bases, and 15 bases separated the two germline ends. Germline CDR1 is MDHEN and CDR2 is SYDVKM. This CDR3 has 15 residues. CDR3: CASSLRGLTNSPLHF. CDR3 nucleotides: TGTGCCAGCAGTCTAAGGGGACTGACCAATTCACCCCTCCACTTT.

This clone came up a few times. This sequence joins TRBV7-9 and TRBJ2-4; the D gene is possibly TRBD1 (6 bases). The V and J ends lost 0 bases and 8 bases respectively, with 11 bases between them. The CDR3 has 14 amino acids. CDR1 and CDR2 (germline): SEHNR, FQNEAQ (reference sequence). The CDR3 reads CASSLAGGKYIQYF. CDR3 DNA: TGTGCCAGCAGCTTAGCAGGGGGAAAGTACATTCAGTACTTC.

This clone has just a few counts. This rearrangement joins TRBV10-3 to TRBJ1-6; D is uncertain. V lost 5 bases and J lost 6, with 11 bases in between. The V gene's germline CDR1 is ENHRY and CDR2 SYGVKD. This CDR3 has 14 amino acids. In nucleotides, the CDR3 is TGTGCCATCAGTTCCATAAGCGTTAATTCACCCCTCCACTTT. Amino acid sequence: CAISSISVNSPLHF.

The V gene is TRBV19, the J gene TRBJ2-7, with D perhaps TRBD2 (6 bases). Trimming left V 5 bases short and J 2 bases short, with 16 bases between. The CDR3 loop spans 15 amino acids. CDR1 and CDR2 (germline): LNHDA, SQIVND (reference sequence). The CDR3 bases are TGTGCCAGTAGTCCCGCAGAGGGACTGGCCTACGAGCAGTACTTC. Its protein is CASSPAEGLAYEQYF. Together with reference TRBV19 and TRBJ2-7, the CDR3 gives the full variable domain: DGGITQSPKYLFRKEGQNVTLSCEQNLNHDAMYWYRQDPGQGLRLIYYSQIVNDFQKGDIAEGYSVSREKKESFPLTVTSAQKNPTAFYLCASSPAEGLAYEQYFGPGTRLTVT.

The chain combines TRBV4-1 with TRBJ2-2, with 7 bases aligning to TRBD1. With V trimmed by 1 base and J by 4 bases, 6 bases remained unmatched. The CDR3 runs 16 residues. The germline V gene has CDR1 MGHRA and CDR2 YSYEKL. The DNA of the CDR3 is TGCGCCAGCAGCCAAGTTACAGGGGTTGGCACCGGGGAGCTGTTTTTT. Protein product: CASSQVTGVGTGELFF.

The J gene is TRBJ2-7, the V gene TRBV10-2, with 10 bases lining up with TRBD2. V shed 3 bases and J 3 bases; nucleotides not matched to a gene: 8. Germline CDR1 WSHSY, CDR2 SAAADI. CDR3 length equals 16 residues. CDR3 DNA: TGCGCCAGCAGTGATATGGGGGCTAGCGGGAGCTACGAGCAGTACTTC. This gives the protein CASSDMGASGSYEQYF.

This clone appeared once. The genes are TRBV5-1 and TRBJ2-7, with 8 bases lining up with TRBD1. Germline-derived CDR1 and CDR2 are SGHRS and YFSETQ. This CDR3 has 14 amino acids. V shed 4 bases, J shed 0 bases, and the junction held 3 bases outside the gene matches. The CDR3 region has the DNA TGCGCCAGCAGCGTGACAGGGGCCTCCTACGAGCAGTACTTC. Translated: CASSVTGASYEQYF.

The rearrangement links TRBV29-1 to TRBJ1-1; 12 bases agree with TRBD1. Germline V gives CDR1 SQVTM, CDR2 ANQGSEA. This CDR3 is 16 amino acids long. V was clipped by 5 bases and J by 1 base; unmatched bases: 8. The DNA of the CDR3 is TGCAGCGTTACCGGGACAGGGGGCAAAGGGAACACTGAAGCTTTCTTT. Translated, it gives CSVTGTGGKGNTEAFF. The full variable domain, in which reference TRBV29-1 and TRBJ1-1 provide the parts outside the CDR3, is SAVISQKPSRDICQRGTSLTIQCQVDSQVTMMFWYRQQPGQSLTLIATANQGSEATYESGFVIDKFPISRPNLTFSTLTVSNMSPEDSSIYLCSVTGTGGKGNTEAFFGQGTRLTVV.

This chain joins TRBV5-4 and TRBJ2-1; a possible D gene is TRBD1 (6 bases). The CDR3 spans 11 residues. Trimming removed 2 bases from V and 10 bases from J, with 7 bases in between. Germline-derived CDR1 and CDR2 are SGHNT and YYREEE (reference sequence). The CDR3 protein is CASSFGGEQFF. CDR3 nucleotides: TGTGCCAGCAGCTTTGGGGGCGAGCAGTTCTTC.

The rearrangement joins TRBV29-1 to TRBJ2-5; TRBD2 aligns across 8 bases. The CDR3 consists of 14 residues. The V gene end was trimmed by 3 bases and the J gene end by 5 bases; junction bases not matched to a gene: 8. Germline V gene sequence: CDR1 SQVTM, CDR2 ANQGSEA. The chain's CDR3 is CSVDPSGGRETQYF. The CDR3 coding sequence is TGCAGCGTTGACCCCTCGGGGGGGCGGGAGACCCAGTACTTC.

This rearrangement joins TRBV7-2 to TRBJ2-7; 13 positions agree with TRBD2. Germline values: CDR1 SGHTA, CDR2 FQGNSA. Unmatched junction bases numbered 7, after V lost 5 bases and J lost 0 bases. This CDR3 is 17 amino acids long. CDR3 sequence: CASSARLAGGNSYEQYF. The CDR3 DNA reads TGTGCCAGCAGCGCCCGACTAGCGGGGGGTAACTCCTACGAGCAGTACTTC.

The CDR3 DNA follows: TGTGCCAGCAGTCTAGCCAAAAACATTCAGTACTTC. This codes for CASSLAKNIQYF. This chain links TRBV7-9 with TRBJ2-4, with D unclear. The germline V and J ends were trimmed by 6 bases and 0 bases, with 3 bases remaining between them. The length of the CDR3 is 12 residues. The germline V gene encodes CDR1 SEHNR and CDR2 FQNEAQ (reference sequence).

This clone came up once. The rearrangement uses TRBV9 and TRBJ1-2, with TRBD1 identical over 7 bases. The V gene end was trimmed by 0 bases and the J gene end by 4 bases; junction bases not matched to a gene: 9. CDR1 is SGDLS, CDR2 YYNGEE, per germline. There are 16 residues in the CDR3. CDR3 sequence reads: CASSVAVWGQPYGYTF. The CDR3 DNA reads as TGTGCCAGCAGCGTAGCTGTTTGGGGACAGCCCTATGGCTACACCTTC.